Given below is one TCR beta chain in context. The antigen is not known. The PCR ran on 60 Vbeta and 13 Jbeta primers. The repertoire was sequenced with immunoSEQ multiplex PCR; TCRdb's copy has only in-frame clones and lacks some. The table lists approximately 86,000 clones, just over 70% of them singletons. These data are taken from a study of cytomegalovirus exposure and HLA in healthy donors. Overall study results and limits: There were reportedly fewer N-insertions in an Asian-associated ancestry cluster than the roughly 700-donor mean, in a later analysis. Published work reported that the classifier diagnosed cytomegalovirus status with high specificity and sensitivity. A prior analysis recorded that most TCR beta V segments were productive about 87% or about 30% of the time. Sequencing likely caused a cluster of highly shared sequence variants.

The germline V and J ends were trimmed by 4 bases and 2 bases, with 15 bases remaining between them. CDR1 and CDR2 from the germline V gene are MNHNS and SASEGT. CDR3 length: 15 amino acids. Source material: PBMCs. The clonotype originates from a man in his 60s in good health and CMV-seronegative. The chain combines TRBV6-1 with TRBJ2-7, with a tentative D call TRBD1 (5 bases). In DNA, the CDR3 is TGTGCCAGCAGTGGAACAGGATACGGGCCCTACGAGCAGTACTTC. Protein product: CASSGTGYGPYEQYF.